This TCR beta chain was captured by sequencing in a study of beta chain features in type 1 diabetes. Regarding the study as a whole: Among all four CD4+ subsets, Type 1 diabetes patients had TCRB CDR3s that were moderately but significantly shorter.

Sequenced material consisted of expressed TCRB transcripts (all of the isolated RNA was reverse transcribed). Assay: immunoSEQ multiplex PCR; the TCRdb copy retains only in-frame clones and omits some. This sample has fewer than 400,000 clones, with approximately 9.9% found just once. The table lists this clone with a few counts. Its antigen is not known. Sequenced sample: central memory CD4+ T cells from blood. This TCR was sampled from a man in his thirties or forties with type 1 diabetes.

The chain's CDR3 is CASSPRLAGEIGETQYF. CDR3 nucleotides: TGTGCCAGCAGCCCCAGACTAGCGGGGGAGATAGGGGAGACCCAGTACTTC. The rearrangement links TRBV7-8 to TRBJ2-5; 12 nucleotides agree with TRBD2. J was trimmed by 5 bases and V by 5 bases; bases with no gene match: 12. Germline CDR1 and CDR2: SGHVS and FQNEAQ. This CDR3 has 17 amino acids.